The T cell receptor (beta chain) under discussion was sequenced for a study of blood T cell repertoires in COVID-19 (dated by TCRdb to 2019 to 2021). Broadly, across the study: Samples covering the acute and convalescent phases of COVID-19 were provided by collaborators in the United States, Italy and Spain. Nearly every sample came with metadata listing a de-identified subject ID, COVID-19 status, age in years and sex. Where available, HLA class I and class II types were taken from metadata supplied by the sample provider and were not determined by assay-based typing. Deeply sampled blood TCRbeta repertoires from subjects exposed to, actively infected with, or recovered from COVID-19 were included in the dataset. The repertoires were released in a freely available public database meant as a resource for research on the immune response to SARS-CoV-2. The material from the prospective study consisted of cDNA or gDNA derived from T cells, B-cell-depleted T cells, or PBMCs. The samples were drawn from the first 160 participants of the ongoing ImmuneRACE study and from roughly 1,300 subjects provided by 6 global collaborators.

Each collaborating institution followed its own protocols to collect whole blood in K2EDTA tubes. For TCRbeta analysis, collaborators shipped samples as frozen whole blood, isolated PBMCs, or DNA extracted from either of those sample types. In regard to this clone: The specificity of this receptor is unknown. There are no base qualities to consult, and no much larger clone falls within one base.

TCRbeta CDR3 regions were amplified from genomic DNA using the immunoSEQ Assay, a bias-controlled multiplex PCR. The source study handled its data this way. Nucleated cell counts per sample were estimated from amplification of reference gene primers within the assay. Sequence reads were collapsed and filtered to measure the absolute abundance of every unique TCRbeta CDR3 rearrangement. For each sample, productive Simpson clonality was calculated as the square root of Simpson's diversity index over productive rearrangements. The table comes from immuneACCESS by way of TCRdb, which keeps in-frame sequences with V and J called. Part of the clones is missing from these tables; in studies checked, under half for an unresolved V gene and the rest for unknown reasons. That table is the source of V, J and clone size, and D and trimming were worked out from the DNA. The table for this sample lists roughly 290,000 clones; roughly 90% of them were counted only once. About an eighth of the sample comes from the top ten.

The investigation overall reported the following: The quantity of clinical and demographic metadata differed by source and by participant and was supplied without curation.

Sequences LGHNA (CDR1) and YSLEER (CDR2) are obtained from the germline V gene. Trimming costs V 1 base and J 3 bases, and their ends lie 13 bases apart. The CDR3 covers 15 residues, taking in both the cysteine and the phenylalanine. The DNA shown is the 45-base CDR3, in frame from base 1. The sequencing input was peripheral blood. The rearranged segments are TRBV4-3 and TRBJ2-7; too little of a D gene remains to name it. The receptor was derived from a woman aged 55-70 years with acute or convalescent COVID-19. The CDR3 has the sequence CASSQGGDPVYEQYF. The nucleotide sequence is TGCGCCAGCAGCCAAGGAGGAGACCCCGTCTACGAGCAGTACTTC.